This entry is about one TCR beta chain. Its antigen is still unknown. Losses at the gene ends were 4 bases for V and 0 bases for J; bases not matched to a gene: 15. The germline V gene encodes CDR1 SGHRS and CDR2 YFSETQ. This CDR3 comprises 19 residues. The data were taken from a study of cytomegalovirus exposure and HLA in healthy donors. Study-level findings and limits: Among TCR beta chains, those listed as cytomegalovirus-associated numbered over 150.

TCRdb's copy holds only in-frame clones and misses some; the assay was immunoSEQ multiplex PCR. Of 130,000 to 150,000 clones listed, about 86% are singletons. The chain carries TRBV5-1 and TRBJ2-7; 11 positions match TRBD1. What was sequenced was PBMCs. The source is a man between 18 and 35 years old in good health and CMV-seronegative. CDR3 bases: TGCGCCAGCAGCCGCGGACAGGGGGCGCCGGGTGGTGCCTCCTACGAGCAGTACTTC. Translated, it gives CASSRGQGAPGGASYEQYF.